These T cell receptor beta chains were read from a single sample in a study of blood T cells in healthy people across ages. TCRdb redid the calling of the 5' RACE reads with MiXCR, one entry per CDR3 protein. The sample records around 800,000 distinct CDR3 sequences, around 45% being singletons. The sample taken for sequencing was blood. These receptors all stem from a man older than 75 in good health. The CDR3 runs from the conserved cysteine through the conserved F or W. The D gene is left open where the match is weak. Clone size is given for some rows only: seen once, a few or many times, or a class if the clone is expanded.

length: 16
J: TRBJ2-2
V: TRBV20-1
size: NA
D: TRBD2
CDR3: CSARGSGGPVTGELFF
DNA: TGCAGTGCTAGAGGTTCGGGAGGGCCCGTCACCGGGGAGCTGTTTTTT

length: 16
J: TRBJ1-5
V: TRBV6-5
size: NA
D: TRBD1
CDR3: CASARTGEPSNQPQHF
DNA: TGTGCCAGCGCAAGAACAGGGGAGCCTAGCAATCAGCCCCAGCATTTT

length: 16
J: TRBJ2-7
V: TRBV20-1
size: NA
D: TRBD1
CDR3: CSARGRDRALGREQYF
DNA: TGCAGTGCTAGAGGACGGGACAGAGCCTTAGGGCGCGAGCAGTACTTC

length: 13
J: TRBJ2-7
V: TRBV7-2
size: few
D: NA
CDR3: CASSLQTASEQYF
DNA: TGTGCCAGCAGCTTACAGACAGCCTCCGAGCAGTACTTC

length: 14
J: TRBJ2-7
V: TRBV5-4
size: NA
D: NA
CDR3: CASSTGTAVGEQYF
DNA: TGTGCCAGCAGCACCGGGACGGCCGTTGGGGAGCAGTACTTC

length: 15
J: TRBJ2-1
V: TRBV19
size: NA
D: TRBD2
CDR3: CASSRAGVFYNEQFF
DNA: TGTGCCAGTAGTCGAGCGGGAGTGTTCTACAATGAGCAGTTCTTC

length: 14
J: TRBJ2-1
V: TRBV4-2
size: NA
D: NA
CDR3: CASSPPTAINEQFF
DNA: TGTGCCAGCAGCCCCCCAACTGCGATCAATGAGCAGTTCTTC

length: 13
J: TRBJ2-1
V: TRBV28
size: NA
D: TRBD1
CDR3: CASGGQGPYEQFF
DNA: TGTGCCAGCGGGGGACAGGGCCCCTACGAGCAGTTCTTC

length: 15
J: TRBJ2-5
V: TRBV7-2
size: NA
D: NA
CDR3: CASSLELLGGETQYF
DNA: TGTGCCAGCAGCTTAGAACTCCTGGGGGGAGAGACCCAGTACTTC

length: 14
J: TRBJ2-1
V: TRBV7-8
size: few
D: TRBD2
CDR3: CASSSRTSVKGQFF
DNA: TGTGCCAGCAGCTCCCGGACTAGCGTCAAGGGGCAGTTCTTC

length: 14
J: TRBJ2-5
V: TRBV12-3/TRBV12-4
size: few
D: TRBD1
CDR3: CASSFQTGDETQYF
DNA: TGTGCCAGCAGTTTCCAGACAGGGGACGAGACCCAGTACTTC

length: 13
J: TRBJ2-5
V: TRBV7-2
size: few
D: NA
CDR3: CASSYDRYNEQYF
DNA: TGTGCCAGCAGCTACGACAGGTACAATGAGCAGTACTTC

length: 13
J: TRBJ1-2
V: TRBV7-9
size: few
D: TRBD1
CDR3: CASSQTGGGGYTF
DNA: TGTGCCAGCAGCCAGACAGGGGGCGGTGGCTACACCTTC

length: 15
J: TRBJ2-1
V: TRBV5-1
size: few
D: TRBD2
CDR3: CASSLRASGRNEQFF
DNA: TGCGCCAGCAGCTTGAGGGCTAGCGGGAGGAATGAGCAGTTCTTC

length: 16
J: TRBJ2-5
V: TRBV7-2
size: NA
D: NA
CDR3: CASSLPGSATQRTQYF
DNA: TGTGCCAGCAGCCTCCCGGGTAGCGCTACTCAGAGGACCCAGTACTTC

length: 13
J: TRBJ2-3
V: TRBV29-1
size: NA
D: NA
CDR3: CSVLGGSRDTQYF
DNA: TGCAGCGTGTTGGGGGGTTCTAGAGATACGCAGTATTTT